The sequence of this T cell receptor beta chain was determined in a study of neurological immune-mediated disorders. TCRdb re-analysed the 5' RACE reads in MiXCR, keeping a single row per CDR3 protein. The data hold some 86,000 distinct CDR3 sequences, with approximately 2.4% observed a single time. This clonotype has a count of ten or more. Trimming removed 4 bases at V and 8 bases at J, with 14 bases between. Germline CDR1 is SQVTM and CDR2 is ANQGSEA. The CDR3 extends over 12 amino acids. This chain uses TRBV29-1 with TRBJ1-2; perhaps TRBD1 as D (5 bases). The material sequenced was PBMCs. The TCR sequence derives from a woman aged 30 to 39 with multiple sclerosis. The chain's CDR3 is CSVALGRVGYTF. For the CDR3, the DNA is TGCAGCGTTGCTCTCGGCAGGGTAGGCTACACCTTC.